The rows below give T cell receptor beta chains drawn from one sample of a study of T cell responses to AZD1222 COVID-19 vaccine. TCRdb's table, derived via immunoSEQ multiplex PCR, lists solely in-frame clones and lacks some. The repertoire holds approximately 120,000 clones, with approximately 85% as singletons. The sample in question was peripheral blood, obtained 28 days after the second AZD1222 dose. The receptors originated from an adult who received the AZD1222 COVID-19 vaccine. The CDR3 runs from the conserved cysteine through the conserved F or W.

j_call: TRBJ2-7; v_call: TRBV25-1; cdr3_aa: CASSGSAVYEQYF
j_call: TRBJ2-2; v_call: TRBV5-1; cdr3_aa: CASSFGYSNTGELFF
j_call: TRBJ1-1; v_call: TRBV2; cdr3_aa: CASRGRARTEAFF
j_call: TRBJ1-3; v_call: TRBV5-1; cdr3_aa: CASSIDTSSGNTIYF
j_call: TRBJ2-3; v_call: TRBV5-1; cdr3_aa: CASSLGEHSKGDTQYF
j_call: TRBJ1-2; v_call: TRBV6-4; cdr3_aa: CASSESGTGGGYTF
j_call: TRBJ2-1; v_call: TRBV7-9; cdr3_aa: CASSLALGGNEQFF
j_call: TRBJ1-2; v_call: TRBV27; cdr3_aa: CASSRLLRDSSLHSIF
j_call: TRBJ1-1; v_call: TRBV11-3; cdr3_aa: CASSYTNTEAFF
j_call: TRBJ2-7; v_call: TRBV3-1/TRBV3-2; cdr3_aa: CASSHSSVWEQYF
j_call: TRBJ2-7; v_call: TRBV5-4; cdr3_aa: CASSHNSGTSGDEQYF
j_call: TRBJ1-2; v_call: TRBV5-1; cdr3_aa: CASSPSQVYYGYTF
j_call: TRBJ2-5; v_call: TRBV19; cdr3_aa: CASSMTGTGGYRETQYF
j_call: TRBJ2-1; v_call: TRBV19; cdr3_aa: CASRTPGSGAQFF
j_call: TRBJ1-1; v_call: TRBV11-1; cdr3_aa: CASTPVSGSVTEAFF
j_call: TRBJ2-5; v_call: TRBV29-1; cdr3_aa: CSVVSGEETQYF
j_call: TRBJ2-3; v_call: TRBV7-8; cdr3_aa: CASSFRGGSSDTQYF
j_call: TRBJ2-7; v_call: TRBV6-5; cdr3_aa: CASRGGLSWHEQYF
j_call: TRBJ1-2; v_call: TRBV7-9; cdr3_aa: CASSPREGVYGYTF
j_call: TRBJ2-2; v_call: TRBV4-1; cdr3_aa: CASSQAFRQLDGELFF
j_call: TRBJ2-3; v_call: TRBV5-1; cdr3_aa: CASSQPELAGTDTQYF
j_call: TRBJ2-5; v_call: TRBV18; cdr3_aa: CASSSRGLAGGPGETQYF
j_call: TRBJ2-3; v_call: TRBV28; cdr3_aa: CASRFGGPSDTQYF
j_call: TRBJ1-1; v_call: TRBV18; cdr3_aa: CASSPVAGLAFF
j_call: TRBJ2-3; v_call: TRBV24-1; cdr3_aa: CATSDLGLAGSTDTQYF
j_call: TRBJ1-5; v_call: TRBV20-1; cdr3_aa: CSASMSGTHPQPQHF
j_call: TRBJ1-4; v_call: TRBV2; cdr3_aa: CASSVGTGGVEKLFF
j_call: TRBJ1-1; v_call: TRBV27; cdr3_aa: CARQVTGQVARNTEAFF
j_call: TRBJ1-5; v_call: TRBV7-2; cdr3_aa: CASSSRVSNQPQHF
j_call: TRBJ2-7; v_call: TRBV19; cdr3_aa: CASRDREDTYEQYF
j_call: TRBJ2-2; v_call: TRBV27; cdr3_aa: CASSLSEGTGELFF
j_call: TRBJ2-5; v_call: TRBV4-3; cdr3_aa: CASSQSPGWETQYF
j_call: TRBJ1-2; v_call: TRBV28; cdr3_aa: CASSLQGEGYTF
j_call: TRBJ2-2; v_call: TRBV7-8; cdr3_aa: CASSPHLLGELFF
j_call: TRBJ2-1; v_call: TRBV4-1; cdr3_aa: CASSQDGRQGGNEQFF
j_call: TRBJ2-7; v_call: TRBV9; cdr3_aa: CASSVTGLPYEQYF
j_call: TRBJ1-1; v_call: TRBV19; cdr3_aa: CASSIKKLWDTEAFF
j_call: TRBJ2-5; v_call: TRBV5-4; cdr3_aa: CASSPGKVRETQYF
j_call: TRBJ2-3; v_call: TRBV29-1; cdr3_aa: CSVVTVSGTDTQYF
j_call: TRBJ1-3; v_call: TRBV6-5; cdr3_aa: CASSYHGVGNTIYF
j_call: TRBJ1-2; v_call: TRBV18; cdr3_aa: CASSPQDTSNYGYTF
j_call: TRBJ1-3; v_call: TRBV7-2; cdr3_aa: CASSPRPNSGNTIYF
j_call: TRBJ2-5; v_call: TRBV20-1; cdr3_aa: CSRQYGETQYF
j_call: TRBJ2-2; v_call: TRBV6-4; cdr3_aa: CASSKDRAGTGELFF
j_call: TRBJ1-4; v_call: TRBV10-2; cdr3_aa: CASSVAQEILFF
j_call: TRBJ2-2; v_call: TRBV2; cdr3_aa: CASSEGEAHTGELFF
j_call: TRBJ1-2; v_call: TRBV7-9; cdr3_aa: CASSPTGVYGYTF
j_call: TRBJ2-1; v_call: TRBV10-3; cdr3_aa: CATGPRRNEQFF
j_call: TRBJ1-3; v_call: TRBV5-1; cdr3_aa: CASSLAGPGGNTIYF
j_call: TRBJ1-2; v_call: TRBV18; cdr3_aa: CASSPQGGSTNYGYTF
j_call: TRBJ2-7; v_call: TRBV6-1; cdr3_aa: CASSAGTPGTVYEQYF
j_call: TRBJ1-6; v_call: TRBV18; cdr3_aa: CASSPGQGQDSPLHF
j_call: TRBJ1-1; v_call: TRBV27; cdr3_aa: CASTDGQVEAFF